The next 32 T cell receptor beta chains were all read from a single sample in a study of PD-1 blockade in mismatch repair-deficient tumors. Clones were sequenced by immunoSEQ multiplex PCR, and TCRdb holds only the in-frame ones, with some missing. The table lists under 50,000 clones, over 75% of them singletons. Sequences were derived from PBMCs, sampled before pembrolizumab treatment. All receptors come from an adult with mismatch repair-deficient cancer.

This sequence joins TRBV5-1 and TRBJ2-7; 7 bases line up with TRBD1. This CDR3 region has 14 residues. J was trimmed by 3 bases and V by 4 bases; bases with no gene match: 7. Germline CDR1 is SGHRS and CDR2 is YFSETQ. The DNA of the CDR3 is TGCGCCAGCAGCAATAGGACAGGTAGCTACGAGCAGTACTTC. Translating gives CASSNRTGSYEQYF.

The rearrangement uses TRBV29-1 and TRBJ2-1; D might be TRBD2 (6 bases). The CDR3 sequence is 13 residues long. Germline CDR1 reads SQVTM; CDR2 reads ANQGSEA. The germline V and J ends were trimmed by 0 bases and 9 bases, with 12 bases remaining between them. The CDR3 DNA reads as TGCAGCGTTGAAGATTTACTAGCCGGTGAGCAGTTCTTC. Protein sequence: CSVEDLLAGEQFF.

The V gene is TRBV5-1, the J gene TRBJ2-5, with 8 bases fitting TRBD2. The CDR3 has 15 amino acids. CDR1 and CDR2 from the germline V gene are SGHRS and YFSETQ. V lost 5 bases and J lost 5; bases outside the gene matches: 11. As DNA, the CDR3 is TGCGCCAGCAGTTATAGCGGGGCAGGCGCGGAGACCCAGTACTTC. Protein: CASSYSGAGAETQYF.

The chain is built from TRBV7-9 and TRBJ2-7; D unclear. V was cut by 4 bases and J by 2 bases, with 6 bases left in between. The CDR3 totals 12 residues. Germline lookup yields CDR1 SEHNR and CDR2 FQNEAQ (reference sequence). The DNA of the CDR3 is TGTGCCAGCAGCTACGAACCCTACGAGCAGTACTTC. This translates into CASSYEPYEQYF.

The CDR3 nucleotides read TGTGCCAGCAGCCGAGGGACAGACATAAATGAAAAACTGTTTTTT. Translation: CASSRGTDINEKLFF. V and J are TRBV5-6 and TRBJ1-4, with 7 nucleotides matching TRBD1. J lost 5 bases, V lost 4 bases, and 8 bases had no gene match. Germline lookup yields CDR1 SGHDT and CDR2 YYEEEE. CDR3 length: 15 residues.

The CDR3 is CASSDVRTGLSYAEAFF. DNA for the CDR3: TGTGCCAGCAGTGATGTTAGGACAGGGCTATCTTACGCTGAAGCTTTCTTT. The chain links TRBV6-1 to TRBJ1-1; 8 nucleotides agree with TRBD1. J lost 6 bases, V lost 3 bases, and 15 bases had no gene match. CDR1 and CDR2 (germline): MNHNS, SASEGT. The CDR3 runs to 17 residues.

V and J are TRBV14 and TRBJ2-1, with no clear D. This CDR3 has 12 amino acids. Germline V CDR1 and CDR2: SGHDN, FVKESK. The V gene lost 1 base and the J gene lost 9 bases, with 7 bases spanning the gap. The CDR3 spells CASSQVPAEQFF. The CDR3 DNA reads TGTGCCAGCAGCCAAGTTCCGGCTGAGCAGTTCTTC.

The gene calls are TRBV12-5 and TRBJ2-1; weak D call: TRBD1 (5 bases). The V end lost 1 base, the J end lost 7 bases, and 5 bases lay between the germline ends. CDR3 length: 12 residues. Per the germline V gene, CDR1 is LGHNT and CDR2 is FRNRAP. CDR3 region: CASGLEGNEQFF. The CDR3 nucleotides are TGTGCTAGTGGTTTGGAGGGGAATGAGCAGTTCTTC.

The V gene is TRBV10-3, the J gene TRBJ2-2, with a possible D match to TRBD2 (5 bases). This CDR3 is built from 16 residues. Trimming took 10 bases from V and 4 from J, leaving 22 bases between them. CDR1 is ENHRY and CDR2 is SYGVKD in the germline V gene. The DNA for the CDR3 is TGTGCCAGTCTAGCAGGCGGGCGAAGCTCCACCGGGGAGCTGTTTTTT. It specifies CASLAGGRSSTGELFF.

The CDR3 DNA is TGTGCCAGCAGTTTATTAGACCGGTCCTCTAAAGATACGCAGTATTTT. This codes for CASSLLDRSSKDTQYF. This chain uses TRBV28 with TRBJ2-3; D remains unclear. CDR1 and CDR2 from the germline V gene are MDHEN and SYDVKM. V dropped 1 base and J dropped 5 bases, with 16 bases sitting between them. CDR3 size: 16 residues.

Written as DNA, the CDR3 is TGTGCCAGCAGTTCCGAGGGAGACTATGGCTACACCTTC. Its protein product is CASSSEGDYGYTF. The chain joins TRBV27 to TRBJ1-2; no clear D gene. V lost 4 bases to trimming and J lost 3 bases, with 9 bases between them. Looked up from germline, CDR1 is MNHEY and CDR2 is SMNVEV (reference sequence). The CDR3 is made up of 13 amino acids.

V is TRBV18 and J is TRBJ2-1, with TRBD1 matching 7 bases. V shed 0 bases, J shed 4 bases, and the junction held 3 bases outside the gene matches. The CDR3 loop spans 15 amino acids. The germline CDR1 and CDR2 sequences are KGHSH and LQKENI. The CDR3 spells CASSPPNRGYNEQFF. The CDR3, as DNA: TGTGCCAGCTCACCACCTAACAGGGGATACAATGAGCAGTTCTTC.

The chain carries TRBV5-4 and TRBJ2-5; 11 bases agree with TRBD2. Germline V gene lookup returns CDR1 SGHNT and CDR2 YYREEE (reference sequence). The J segment lost 2 bases and the V segment lost 0 bases, leaving 12 bases of the junction unmatched. This CDR3 has 19 amino acids. The CDR3 is CASSLGVMWGTSGQETQYF. In DNA form, the CDR3 reads TGTGCCAGCAGCTTGGGAGTTATGTGGGGGACTAGCGGTCAAGAGACCCAGTACTTC.

This clone was detected once. This chain joins TRBV11-2 and TRBJ2-5; no clear D gene. Trimming left V 5 bases short and J 4 bases short, with 8 bases between. The germline V gene encodes CDR1 SGHAT and CDR2 FQNNGV. CDR3 length: 12 amino acids. CDR3 residues: CASSRTGETQYF. In DNA, the CDR3 is TGTGCCAGCAGCCGGACGGGAGAGACCCAGTACTTC. Full variable domain (remainder filled in from reference TRBV11-2 and TRBJ2-5): EAGVAQSPRYKIIEKRQSVAFWCNPISGHATLYWYQQILGQGPKLLIQFQNNGVVDDSQLPKDRFSAERLKGVDSTLKIQPAKLEDSAVYLCASSRTGETQYFGPGTRLLVL.

This chain links TRBV5-4 with TRBJ1-2; D unresolved. CDR1 SGHNT and CDR2 YYREEE come from the germline V gene (reference sequence). This CDR3 comprises 13 residues. Trimming cost V 4 bases and J 6 bases, with 13 bases left between them. DNA for the CDR3: TGTGCCAGCAGCCCTCGTGGATCCCATGGCTACACCTTC. It encodes CASSPRGSHGYTF. Using reference TRBV5-4 and TRBJ1-2 for the parts outside the CDR3, the full variable domain is ETGVTQSPTHLIKTRGQQVTLRCSSQSGHNTVSWYQQALGQGPQFIFQYYREEENGRGNFPPRFSGLQFPNYSSELNVNALELDDSALYLCASSPRGSHGYTFGSGTRLTVV.

V and J are TRBV6-6 and TRBJ2-7; D is perhaps TRBD1 or TRBD2 (5 bases each). There are 15 residues in the CDR3. V shed 0 bases and J shed 2 bases, with 11 bases lying between them. Germline lookup yields CDR1 MNHNY and CDR2 SVGAGI (reference sequence). Here the CDR3 DNA reads TGTGCCAGCAGTTACTCGACAGAGGGGACCTACGAGCAGTACTTC. This codes for CASSYSTEGTYEQYF.

This clone was recorded once. The sample has other DNA sequences that encode this CDR3 too. The J gene is TRBJ2-1, the V gene TRBV9, with D possibly being TRBD2 (6 bases). V lost 0 bases and J 7 bases, leaving 11 bases between the germline ends. CDR3 length: 14 residues. From germline, CDR1 is SGDLS and CDR2 YYNGEE. CDR3 sequence (DNA): TGTGCCAGCAGCGTAGCACTAGCCATAAATGAGCAGTTCTTC. Its translation is CASSVALAINEQFF.

This clone has only one observation. The chain joins TRBV11-2 to TRBJ2-5; D could derive from TRBD1 or TRBD2 (5 bases each). CDR1 and CDR2 (germline): SGHAT, FQNNGV. Deletions cut 4 bases from V and 1 base from J, with 7 bases between. The CDR3 has 13 residues. This chain's CDR3 is CASSWDGQETQYF. DNA for the CDR3: TGTGCCAGCAGCTGGGACGGCCAAGAGACCCAGTACTTC.

V gene TRBV15 combines with J gene TRBJ1-1; D not resolved. Germline lookup yields CDR1 LNHNV and CDR2 YYDKDF (reference sequence). This CDR3 comprises 14 residues. With 0 bases removed from V and 4 bases from J, the gap between germline ends came to 9 bases. CDR3 sequence reads: CATSRDPGSTEAFF. The CDR3 DNA sequence: TGTGCCACCAGCAGAGATCCTGGGTCCACTGAAGCTTTCTTT.

J is TRBJ2-5 and V is TRBV5-1; 10 bases match TRBD2. Matching the DNA end better, TRBJ2-7 makes the J call doubtful. The CDR3 has 13 residues. Germline CDR1 and CDR2: SGHRS and YFSETQ. CDR3 residues: CASRAGGSYEQYF. The CDR3, as DNA: TGCGCCAGCAGAGCGGGAGGGTCCTACGAGCAGTACTTC.

The genes are TRBV27 and TRBJ2-1; D may be TRBD2 (6 bases). From germline, CDR1 is MNHEY and CDR2 SMNVEV (reference sequence). Between the trimmed V and J ends, which lost 7 bases and 2 bases, there was a span of 9 bases. The CDR3 runs 13 residues. In nucleotides, the CDR3 is TGTGCCAGCATGAGCGGGCCCTACAATGAGCAGTTCTTC. As protein: CASMSGPYNEQFF.

The rearrangement uses TRBV7-9 and TRBJ1-3; a weak D match, TRBD1 (5 bases). CDR3 length: 14 amino acids. With 4 bases removed from V and 1 base from J, the gap between germline ends came to 8 bases. The germline gives CDR1 SEHNR, CDR2 FQNEAQ (reference sequence). The CDR3 reads CASSYQGSGNTIYF. In DNA form, the CDR3 reads TGTGCCAGCAGCTATCAGGGTTCTGGAAACACCATATATTTT.

The V gene is TRBV7-9, the J gene TRBJ2-3, with D possibly matching TRBD2 (6 bases). From germline, CDR1 is SEHNR and CDR2 FQNEAQ (reference sequence). V gave up 0 bases and J gave up 1 base, with 11 bases separating them. This CDR3 has 16 residues. The chain's CDR3 is CASSLARGQGTDTQYF. In DNA, the CDR3 is TGTGCCAGCAGCTTAGCGCGGGGTCAGGGCACAGATACGCAGTATTTT.

This chain joins TRBV6-1 and TRBJ1-2; a weak D match, TRBD1 (6 bases). The ends were cut back, 7 bases at V and 5 bases at J, with 20 bases in the middle. Per germline, CDR1 MNHNS and CDR2 SASEGT. The length of the CDR3 is 15 residues. The CDR3 DNA sequence: TGTGCCAGCATCGACGGGGGCGTGGGGGGTTATGGCTACACCTTC. Protein: CASIDGGVGGYGYTF.

The V gene is TRBV19, the J gene TRBJ2-2; D unclear. The CDR3 runs 14 residues. Germline V gives CDR1 LNHDA, CDR2 SQIVND (reference sequence). Trimming removed 6 bases from V and 5 bases from J, with 13 bases in between. CDR3 residues: CASRGLDGTGELFF. Written as DNA, the CDR3 is TGTGCCAGTAGGGGGTTGGACGGAACCGGGGAGCTGTTTTTT.

The rearrangement joins TRBV7-3 to TRBJ2-1; the D is unclear. The CDR3 runs 15 residues. Trimming left V 1 base short and J 2 bases short, with 9 bases between. In germline, CDR1 is SGHTA, CDR2 FQGTGA. The CDR3, as DNA: TGTGCCAGCAGCTTAATCCGCGGTCCCTACAATGAGCAGTTCTTC. It is translated as CASSLIRGPYNEQFF.

The V call is TRBV19, the J call TRBJ1-1; D unresolved. Trimming pared 5 bases from V and 1 base from J, leaving 11 bases between. The germline CDR1 and CDR2 sequences are LNHDA and SQIVND (reference sequence). The CDR3 has 14 amino acids. CDR3 sequence (DNA): TGTGCCAGTAGTCTTGAGACGGCGAACACTGAAGCTTTCTTT. It is translated as CASSLETANTEAFF.

This rearrangement joins TRBV11-2 to TRBJ2-1, with D unclear. The CDR3 totals 18 residues. CDR1 and CDR2 from the germline V gene are SGHAT and FQNNGV. V lost 5 bases to trimming and J lost 2 bases, with 22 bases between them. CDR3 residues: CASSPDFPSAVPYNEQFF. In nucleotides, the CDR3 is TGTGCCAGCAGCCCCGACTTTCCTAGTGCGGTGCCCTACAATGAGCAGTTCTTC.

This clone has more than one count but fewer than ten. The chain uses TRBV6-1 and TRBJ1-2; D uncertain. The CDR3 runs to 13 residues. Looked up from germline, CDR1 is MNHNS and CDR2 is SASEGT. V gave up 3 bases and J gave up 4 bases, with 9 bases separating them. The CDR3 DNA follows: TGTGCCAGCAGTGAGGTGGGAAGCTATGGCTACACCTTC. Translated: CASSEVGSYGYTF.

Points on this clone: At one end, the junction sequence differs from germline, possibly due to a read error. V usage is TRBV7-2 and J usage is TRBJ2-7; the match to TRBD2 covers 13 bases. Germline CDR1 reads SGHTA; CDR2 reads FQGNSA. The CDR3 is 12 amino acids. This CDR3 is CASSGSGLAGIF. The CDR3, as DNA: TGTGCCAGCAGCGGATCGGGACTAGCGGGAATTTTC.

This clone came up a few times. The V call is TRBV9, the J call TRBJ1-5; the match to TRBD1 covers 9 bases. This CDR3 has 15 residues. With V trimmed by 3 bases and J by 1 base, 2 bases remained unmatched. Germline CDR1 SGDLS, CDR2 YYNGEE. The CDR3 DNA reads TGTGCCAGCAGCGAGACAGGGGGGAGCAATCAGCCCCAGCATTTT. As protein: CASSETGGSNQPQHF.

This clone has just one count. The chain links TRBV6-1 to TRBJ2-3; TRBD2 agrees at 12 bases. V dropped 3 bases and J dropped 3; count of bases not matched to a gene: 4. The CDR3 runs to 16 residues. The germline V gene encodes CDR1 MNHNS and CDR2 SASEGT. The CDR3 DNA reads TGTGCCAGCAGTGACCTAGCGGGAGGGAAAACAGATACGCAGTATTTT. Translating gives CASSDLAGGKTDTQYF.